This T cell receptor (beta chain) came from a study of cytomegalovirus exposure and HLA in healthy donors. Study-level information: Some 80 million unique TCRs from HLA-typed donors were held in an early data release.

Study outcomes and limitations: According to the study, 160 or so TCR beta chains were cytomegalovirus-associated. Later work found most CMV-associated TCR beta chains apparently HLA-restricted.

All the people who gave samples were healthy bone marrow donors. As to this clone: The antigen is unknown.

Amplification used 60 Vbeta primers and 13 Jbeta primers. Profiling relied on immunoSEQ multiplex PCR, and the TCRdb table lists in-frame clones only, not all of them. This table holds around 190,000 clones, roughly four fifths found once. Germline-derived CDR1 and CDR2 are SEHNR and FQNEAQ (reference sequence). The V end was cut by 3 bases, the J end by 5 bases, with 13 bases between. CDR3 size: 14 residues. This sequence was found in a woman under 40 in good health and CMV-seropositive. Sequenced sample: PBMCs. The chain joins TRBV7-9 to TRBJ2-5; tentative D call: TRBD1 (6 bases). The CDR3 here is CASSFGGPQETQYF. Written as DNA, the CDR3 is TGTGCCAGCAGCTTTGGGGGCCCACAGGAGACCCAGTACTTC.